This T cell receptor beta chain was captured in a study of blood T cell repertoires in COVID-19. Study-level background: Sites in the United States, Italy and Spain provided acute and convalescent COVID-19 samples.

Between the trimmed V and J ends, which lost 3 bases and 9 bases, there was a span of 12 bases. The CDR3 is 14 amino acids. Germline CDR1 reads KGHSH; CDR2 reads LQKENI. Per the original data handling: Amplified reference gene primers provided the basis for estimating nucleated cell counts. Profiling relied on immunoSEQ multiplex PCR, and the TCRdb table lists in-frame clones only, not all of them. Clonal size and the V and J genes are those of that table, whereas D and trimming came from the DNA. The data contain 45,000 to 55,000 clones, 86% of them singletons. The receptor comes from a woman over 75 with acute or convalescent COVID-19. The chain uses TRBV18 and TRBJ1-6; D not resolved. The sequencing sample was made of peripheral blood. The CDR3 reads CASSPDQRSSPLHF. The CDR3 nucleotides read TGTGCCAGCTCACCTGACCAGAGGAGTTCACCCCTCCACTTT.